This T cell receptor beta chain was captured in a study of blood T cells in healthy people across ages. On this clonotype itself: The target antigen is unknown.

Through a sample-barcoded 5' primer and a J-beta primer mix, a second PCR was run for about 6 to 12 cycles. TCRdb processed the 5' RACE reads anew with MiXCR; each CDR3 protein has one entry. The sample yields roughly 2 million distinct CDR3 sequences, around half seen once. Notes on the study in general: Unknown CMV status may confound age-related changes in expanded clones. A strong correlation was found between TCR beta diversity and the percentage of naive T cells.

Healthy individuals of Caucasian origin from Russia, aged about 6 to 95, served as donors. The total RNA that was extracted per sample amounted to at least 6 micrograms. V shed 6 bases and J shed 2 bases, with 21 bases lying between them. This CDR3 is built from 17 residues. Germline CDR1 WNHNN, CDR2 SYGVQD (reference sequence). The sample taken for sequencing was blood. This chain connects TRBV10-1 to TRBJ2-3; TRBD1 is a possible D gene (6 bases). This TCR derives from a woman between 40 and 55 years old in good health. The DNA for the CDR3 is TGCGCCAGCAGCCCGGGACATTTGTTAGTCTCCACAGATACGCAGTATTTT. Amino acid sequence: CASSPGHLLVSTDTQYF.